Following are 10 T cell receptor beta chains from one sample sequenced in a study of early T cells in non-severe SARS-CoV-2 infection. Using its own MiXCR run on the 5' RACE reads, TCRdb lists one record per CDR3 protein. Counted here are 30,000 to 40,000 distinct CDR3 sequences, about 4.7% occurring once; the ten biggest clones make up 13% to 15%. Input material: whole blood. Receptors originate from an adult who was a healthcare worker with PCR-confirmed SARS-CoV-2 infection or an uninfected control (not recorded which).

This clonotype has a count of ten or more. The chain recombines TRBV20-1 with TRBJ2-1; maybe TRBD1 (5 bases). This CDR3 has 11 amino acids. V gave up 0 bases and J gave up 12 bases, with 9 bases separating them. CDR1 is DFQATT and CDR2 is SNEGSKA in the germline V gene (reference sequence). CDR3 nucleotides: TGCAGTGCTAGAGATGGAAGGGGGCAGTTCTTC. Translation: CSARDGRGQFF.

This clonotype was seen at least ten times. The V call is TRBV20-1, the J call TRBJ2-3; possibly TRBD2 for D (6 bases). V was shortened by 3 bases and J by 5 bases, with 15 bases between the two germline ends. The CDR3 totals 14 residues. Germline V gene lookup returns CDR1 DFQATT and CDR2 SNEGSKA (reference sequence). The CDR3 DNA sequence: TGCAGTGCTAGTTTAGGAGGGTGGGAAGATACGCAGTATTTT. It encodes CSASLGGWEDTQYF.

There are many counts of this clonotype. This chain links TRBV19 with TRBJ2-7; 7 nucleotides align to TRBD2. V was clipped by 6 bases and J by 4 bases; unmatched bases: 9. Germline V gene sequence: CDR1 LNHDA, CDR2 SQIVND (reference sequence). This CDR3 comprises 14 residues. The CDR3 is CASREAAGVYEQYF. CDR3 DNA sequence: TGTGCCAGTAGGGAAGCTGCGGGGGTATACGAGCAGTACTTC.

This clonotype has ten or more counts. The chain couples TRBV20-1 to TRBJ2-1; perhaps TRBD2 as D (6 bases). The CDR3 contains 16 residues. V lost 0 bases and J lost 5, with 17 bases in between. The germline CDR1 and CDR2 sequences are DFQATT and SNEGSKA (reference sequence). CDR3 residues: CSARDPGRGKNNEQFF. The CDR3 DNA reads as TGCAGTGCTAGAGATCCGGGTCGGGGGAAAAACAATGAGCAGTTCTTC.

CDR3 sequence reads: CASSFSSTDTQYF. The CDR3 bases are TGTGCCAGCAGCTTTTCTAGCACAGATACGCAGTATTTT. The chain links TRBV7-9 to TRBJ2-3; unclear D gene. The CDR3 extends over 13 amino acids. Germline V gene data show CDR1 as SEHNR and CDR2 as FQNEAQ (reference sequence). V lost 3 bases to trimming and J lost 0 bases, with 4 bases between them.

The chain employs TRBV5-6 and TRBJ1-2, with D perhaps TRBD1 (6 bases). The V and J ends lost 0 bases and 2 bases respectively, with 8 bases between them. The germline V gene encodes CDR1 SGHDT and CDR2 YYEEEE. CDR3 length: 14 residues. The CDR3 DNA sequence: TGTGCCAGCAGCTTGGGACAGGCAAACTATGGCTACACCTTC. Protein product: CASSLGQANYGYTF.

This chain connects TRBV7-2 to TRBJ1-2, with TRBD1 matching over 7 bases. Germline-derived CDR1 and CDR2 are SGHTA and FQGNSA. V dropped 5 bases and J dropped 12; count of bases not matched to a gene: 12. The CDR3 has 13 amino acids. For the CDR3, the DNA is TGTGCCAGCAGCGGGCGGGACAGACTCCCGAACACCTTC. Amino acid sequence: CASSGRDRLPNTF.

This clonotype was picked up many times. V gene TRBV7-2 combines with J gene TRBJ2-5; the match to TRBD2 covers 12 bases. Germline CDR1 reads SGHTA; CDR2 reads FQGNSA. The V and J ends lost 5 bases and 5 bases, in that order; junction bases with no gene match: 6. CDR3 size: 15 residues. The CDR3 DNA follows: TGTGCCAGCAGCCCTACTAGCGGGGGGTGGGAGACCCAGTACTTC. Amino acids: CASSPTSGGWETQYF. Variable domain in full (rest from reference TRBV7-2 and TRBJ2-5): GAGVSQSPSNKVTEKGKDVELRCDPISGHTALYWYRQSLGQGLEFLIYFQGNSAPDKSGLPSDRFSAERTGGSVSTLTIQRTQQEDSAVYLCASSPTSGGWETQYFGPGTRLLVL.

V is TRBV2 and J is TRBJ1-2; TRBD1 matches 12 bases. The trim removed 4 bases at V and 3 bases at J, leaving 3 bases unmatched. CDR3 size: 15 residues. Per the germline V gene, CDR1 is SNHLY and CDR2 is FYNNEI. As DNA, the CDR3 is TGTGCCAGCAGTGCCGGGACAGGGGGCTACTATGGCTACACCTTC. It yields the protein CASSAGTGGYYGYTF.

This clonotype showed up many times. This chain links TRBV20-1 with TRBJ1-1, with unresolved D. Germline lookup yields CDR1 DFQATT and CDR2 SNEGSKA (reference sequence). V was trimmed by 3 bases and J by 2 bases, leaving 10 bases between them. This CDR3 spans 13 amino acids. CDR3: CSASRQLNTEAFF. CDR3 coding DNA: TGCAGTGCTAGTCGGCAGCTTAACACTGAAGCTTTCTTT.